This is a list of T cell receptor beta chains from one sample in a study of T cell repertoires in cytomegalovirus infection. Using its own MiXCR run on the reads, TCRdb lists one record per CDR3 protein. The sample includes about 920,000 distinct CDR3 sequences, approximately 31% of them seen just once. The antigens of these receptors remain unknown. Sequenced here: cultured CD8+ T cells from PBMCs, sampled from culture after CMV antigen stimulation. All receptors come from a human donor in good health (CMV status not recorded). Some clones in this sample may be carry-over from other donors' samples. Each CDR3 is given with its conserved first and last residue. D genes are given only for firm matches. Some rows mark clone size as missing; the rest say once, few, many or name a class of expanded clone.

V,J,size,D,DNA,CDR3
TRBV29-1,TRBJ1-2,-,-,TGCAGCGTCGCGGACTATGGCTACACCTTC,CSVADYGYTF
TRBV12-3/TRBV12-4,TRBJ2-2,few,-,TGTGCCAGCAGTTTCGAGGGGTCAGCCGGGGAGCTGTTTTTT,CASSFEGSAGELFF
TRBV27,TRBJ2-1,-,TRBD2,TGTGCCGTCTCTAGCGGGGGGGCCACTGAGCAGTTCTTC,CAVSSGGATEQFF
TRBV7-6,TRBJ1-2,many,TRBD1,TGTGCCAGCAGCACAGGGGGACAGTCTCCCTATGGCTACACCTTC,CASSTGGQSPYGYTF
TRBV27,TRBJ1-4,few,-,TGTGCCAGCAGTTCCCCCGGAGGCGGGGAAAAACTGTTTTTT,CASSSPGGGEKLFF
TRBV20-1,TRBJ1-2,-,-,TGCAGTGCTACCTCAGGGGACGTCTATGGCTACACCTTC,CSATSGDVYGYTF
TRBV7-9,TRBJ1-1,many,-,TGTGCCAGCAGCCATGCCACGGGGTACCCGGCTGAAGCTTTCTTT,CASSHATGYPAEAFF
TRBV6-5,TRBJ2-6,-,-,TGTGCCAACAGTTACTCGTTGGGGGCCAACGTCCTGACTTTC,CANSYSLGANVLTF
TRBV7-9,TRBJ1-5,few,-,TGTGCCAGCAGCGGGGAAAATCAGCCCCAGCATTTT,CASSGENQPQHF
TRBV2,TRBJ1-2,-,TRBD1,TGTGCCAGCAGTGAAACCGGACAGGGCGTATATGGCTACACCTTC,CASSETGQGVYGYTF
TRBV19,TRBJ1-4,-,TRBD1,TGTGCCAGTAGTATCGGCCGGGACAGGGGGCCAGAGGGAAAACTGTTTTTT,CASSIGRDRGPEGKLFF
TRBV25-1,TRBJ1-5,once,-,TGTGCCAGCAGTGAATCACAGGGTGTCACTCAGCCCCAGCATTTT,CASSESQGVTQPQHF
TRBV5-1,TRBJ1-1,few,-,TGCGCCAGCAGCTTGGAGGGATACAGGGACACTGAAGCTTTCTTT,CASSLEGYRDTEAFF
TRBV7-9,TRBJ1-1,-,-,TGTGCCAGCAGCTATTTAGGGTACGACACTGAAGCTTTCTTT,CASSYLGYDTEAFF